This T cell receptor (beta chain) was retrieved from a study of shared clonotypes between healthy human individuals. Across the whole study: Each donor's CD4 naive and CD4 memory cells filled three plates apiece, CD8 naive two, and CD8 memory one.

The study drew all its donors from Caucasian adults living in Nashville, Tennessee. Study-level results: Among donors, sharing of clonotypes was expected to be affected by sequencing depth.

The assay used deep level. Profiled with immunoSEQ multiplex PCR; TCRdb holds only in-frame clones, not every one. Altogether about 1 million clones are present, approximately 68% being singletons, with the ten largest covering around 1.4%. Worth noting for this clone: The target antigen is unknown.

The CDR3 is 12 residues long. Germline CDR1 and CDR2: MDHEN and SYDVKM. Between the trimmed V and J ends, which lost 5 bases and 4 bases, there was a span of 8 bases. Sequencing input: memory CD4+ T cells sorted from blood. The sample's subset: CD45RA-negative fraction. The chain combines TRBV28 with TRBJ2-5; no definite D call. The TCR comes from a man younger than 30 in good health. Written as DNA, the CDR3 is TGTGCCAGCAGTACCCGACGAGAGACCCAGTACTTC. This codes for CASSTRRETQYF.